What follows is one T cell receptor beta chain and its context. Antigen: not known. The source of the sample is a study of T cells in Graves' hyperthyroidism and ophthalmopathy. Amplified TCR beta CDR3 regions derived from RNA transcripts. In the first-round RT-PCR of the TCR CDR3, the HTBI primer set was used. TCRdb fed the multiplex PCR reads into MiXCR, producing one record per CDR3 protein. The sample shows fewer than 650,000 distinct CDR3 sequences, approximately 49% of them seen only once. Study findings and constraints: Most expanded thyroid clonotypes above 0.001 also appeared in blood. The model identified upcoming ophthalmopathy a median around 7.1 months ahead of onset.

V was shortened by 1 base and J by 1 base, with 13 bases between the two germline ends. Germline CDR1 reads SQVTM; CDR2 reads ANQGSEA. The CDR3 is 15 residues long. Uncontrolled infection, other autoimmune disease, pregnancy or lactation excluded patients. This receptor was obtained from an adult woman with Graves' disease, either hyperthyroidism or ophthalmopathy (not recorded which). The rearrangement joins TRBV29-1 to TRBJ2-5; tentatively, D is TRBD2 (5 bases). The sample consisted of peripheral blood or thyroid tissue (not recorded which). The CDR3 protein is CSVEGGGGSQETQYF. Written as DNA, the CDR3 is TGCAGCGTTGAAGGGGGTGGAGGCAGCCAAGAGACCCAGTACTTC.